This passage covers 26 T cell receptor beta chains from one sample sequenced in a study of CD8 T cells in ankylosing spondylitis. Using its own MiXCR run on the 5' RACE reads, TCRdb lists one record per CDR3 protein. Here the sample spans some 29,000 distinct CDR3 sequences, around 6.7% being singletons. Specimen: blood, either unsorted or a sorted T cell fraction (not recorded which). The receptors here all came from a male donor with ankylosing spondylitis or in good health (not recorded which).

This clonotype was observed at least ten times. The chain combines TRBV10-3 with TRBJ2-7; 7 positions match TRBD1. This CDR3 spans 14 amino acids. After removal of 5 bases from V and 2 bases from J, the junction contained 6 bases not matched to a gene. Germline V gene data show CDR1 as ENHRY and CDR2 as SYGVKD. The CDR3 here is CAISTPGQTYEQYF. For the CDR3, the DNA is TGTGCCATCAGTACCCCGGGACAGACCTACGAGCAGTACTTC.

This clonotype was recorded many times. This chain joins TRBV4-2 and TRBJ2-2; a weak D match, TRBD2 (6 bases). The CDR3 contains 19 residues. Trimming removed 0 bases at V and 7 bases at J, with 24 bases between. CDR1 is LGHNA and CDR2 is YNFKEQ in the germline V gene. The CDR3 loop reads CASSQDLRLAFGSNGELFF. The CDR3 nucleotides read TGTGCCAGCAGCCAAGATCTACGGCTAGCGTTTGGGAGCAACGGGGAGCTGTTTTTT.

This clonotype has at least ten counts. The V call is TRBV21-1, the J call TRBJ2-1; TRBD2 was called by the table and not checked on the DNA. TRBV21-1 is a recognized pseudogene. The CDR3 contains 19 residues. As DNA, the CDR3 is TGTGCCAGCAGCAAAGAAGGGACTAATGAATCGAGCTCCTACAATGAGCAGTTCTTC. Translated: CASSKEGTNESSSYNEQFF.

This clonotype was counted many times. V and J are TRBV5-1 and TRBJ2-7; possible D gene TRBD1, 5 bases. V lost 0 bases, J lost 2 bases, and 9 bases lay in between. The CDR3 runs to 14 residues. CDR1 and CDR2 from the germline V gene are SGHRS and YFSETQ. In nucleotides, the CDR3 is TGCGCCAGCAGCTTGGTCAGGGCACCCTACGAGCAGTACTTC. Translated: CASSLVRAPYEQYF.

In this sample, this clonotype turned up many times. The chain combines TRBV29-1 with TRBJ2-7, with D unresolved. The CDR3 runs 11 residues. CDR1 is SQVTM, CDR2 ANQGSEA, per germline. V gave up 7 bases and J gave up 3 bases, with 10 bases separating them. The CDR3 protein is CSAADGYEQYF. Here the CDR3 DNA reads TGCAGCGCCGCTGACGGCTACGAGCAGTACTTC.

Many counts were recorded for this clonotype. V and J are TRBV27 and TRBJ2-7; no clear D gene. The V gene lost 3 bases and the J gene lost 1 base, with 10 bases spanning the gap. In germline, CDR1 is MNHEY, CDR2 SMNVEV (reference sequence). The length of the CDR3 is 14 residues. The CDR3 here is CASSLAHGSYEQYF. For the CDR3, the DNA is TGTGCCAGCAGTTTGGCTCACGGTTCCTACGAGCAGTACTTC.

This clonotype was counted ten times or more. This chain links TRBV20-1 with TRBJ1-5; no clear D. The length of the CDR3 is 12 residues. V was pared by 0 bases and J by 6 bases, with 6 bases between. CDR1 and CDR2 (germline): DFQATT, SNEGSKA (reference sequence). CDR3 sequence reads: CSARELSQPQHF. The CDR3 region has the DNA TGCAGTGCTAGAGAACTCAGTCAGCCCCAGCATTTT.

In the case of this clonotype: Mismatch with germline at one junction end may stem from a read error. The chain is built from TRBV29-1 and TRBJ2-1, with D perhaps matching TRBD2 (5 bases). Germline V CDR1 and CDR2: SQVTM, ANQGSEA. The CDR3 is 14 residues long. The CDR3 DNA reads TGCAGCGTTGAAGAAGGGAGTCGCCGCAATGAGCAGTTCTTT. It translates to CSVEEGSRRNEQFF.

This chain links TRBV5-1 with TRBJ2-1; 11 nucleotides line up with TRBD2. Germline V gives CDR1 SGHRS, CDR2 YFSETQ. With V trimmed by 0 bases and J by 8 bases, 7 bases remained unmatched. There are 16 residues in the CDR3. The CDR3 DNA sequence: TGCGCCAGCAGCTTGGCGGCTAGCGGGAGGAACGATGAGCAGTTCTTC. It specifies CASSLAASGRNDEQFF.

There are many counts of this clonotype. The rearrangement uses TRBV7-9 and TRBJ2-7; 7 bases fit TRBD1. The CDR3 spans 14 residues. Germline CDR1 and CDR2: SEHNR and FQNEAQ (reference sequence). Unmatched junction bases numbered 8, after V lost 7 bases and J lost 2 bases. In nucleotides, the CDR3 is TGTGCCAGCACCGAAAATACAGGGGCCTACGAGCAGTACTTC. Protein product: CASTENTGAYEQYF.

This clonotype is judged medium-sized. CDR3 sequence: CSVTVTGGREQFF. CDR3 bases: TGCAGCGTCACCGTTACGGGAGGGCGTGAGCAGTTCTTC. V is TRBV29-1 and J is TRBJ2-1, with 8 bases aligning to TRBD2. The CDR3 covers 13 residues. V lost 6 bases, J lost 9 bases, and 10 bases stayed unmatched. Germline V gene data show CDR1 as SQVTM and CDR2 as ANQGSEA.

This clonotype has at least ten counts. This chain links TRBV7-3 with TRBJ2-3, with no clear D. Trimming took off 2 bases at V and 2 bases at J, with 8 bases between the two ends. CDR1 and CDR2 (germline): SGHTA, FQGTGA. This CDR3 contains 14 residues. Written as DNA, the CDR3 is TGTGCCAGCAGCTTAGCTCTCTCCACAGATACGCAGTATTTT. It codes for CASSLALSTDTQYF.

This clonotype was seen ten or more times. The chain uses TRBV2 and TRBJ2-1, with D perhaps matching TRBD1 (6 bases). The V end was cut by 9 bases, the J end by 3 bases, with 15 bases between. This CDR3 is built from 14 residues. Germline values: CDR1 SNHLY, CDR2 FYNNEI. The CDR3 region is CASGGGKNYNEQFF. DNA for the CDR3: TGTGCCAGTGGGGGCGGTAAAAACTACAATGAGCAGTTCTTC.

On this clonotype itself: One end of the junction is discordant with germline, which a read error may explain. This chain connects TRBV6-1 to TRBJ2-3, with 7 bases aligning to TRBD1. This CDR3 contains 13 residues. The germline V gene encodes CDR1 MNHNS and CDR2 SASEGT. The CDR3 loop is CSTTGLGTDTQYF. The CDR3 DNA is TGCTCTACGACAGGGTTGGGGACAGATACGCAGTATTTT.

This clonotype was counted ten times or more. This CDR3 reads CASSPPTGSYEQYF. As DNA, the CDR3 is TGCGCCAGCAGCCCGCCTACAGGGTCCTACGAGCAGTACTTC. The V gene is TRBV5-1, the J gene TRBJ2-7; TRBD1 is a possible D gene (6 bases). The V and J ends lost 4 bases and 1 base respectively, with 12 bases between them. CDR3 size: 14 residues. Germline-derived CDR1 and CDR2 are SGHRS and YFSETQ.

This clonotype appeared many times. CDR3 region: CASRGRTSQETQYF. CDR3 DNA sequence: TGTGCCAGCAGGGGGAGGACTAGCCAAGAGACCCAGTACTTC. The V gene is TRBV13, the J gene TRBJ2-5; 7 bases map to TRBD2. V was pared by 6 bases and J by 1 base, with 5 bases of the junction left unmatched. CDR1 is PRHDT, CDR2 FYEKMQ, per germline (reference sequence). The CDR3 extends over 14 amino acids.

This clonotype was detected ten times or more. CDR3 amino acids: CASSQFSGMNTGELFF. CDR3 nucleotide sequence: TGTGCCAGCAGCCAATTTAGCGGAATGAACACCGGGGAGCTGTTTTTT. This chain uses TRBV3-1 with TRBJ2-2; TRBD2 might be the D (6 bases). The CDR3 is made up of 16 amino acids. Trimming took 2 bases from V and 1 from J, leaving 11 bases between them. Germline CDR1 is LGHDT and CDR2 is YNNKEL (reference sequence).

This clonotype was picked up a small number of times. The CDR3 DNA sequence: TGCAGCGTTGGTGTCGGGAGGAGATCTGGAAACACCATATATTTT. It encodes CSVGVGRRSGNTIYF. The J gene is TRBJ1-3, the V gene TRBV29-1; D is ambiguous. Trimming removed 4 bases from V and 1 base from J, with 14 bases in between. Germline-derived CDR1 and CDR2 are SQVTM and ANQGSEA. The CDR3 consists of 15 residues.

The V and J genes are TRBV18 and TRBJ2-7, with 9 bases matching TRBD1. V lost 6 bases and J lost 0; bases outside the gene matches: 9. The CDR3 covers 16 residues. Germline V gene data show CDR1 as KGHSH and CDR2 as LQKENI. The CDR3 nucleotides read TGTGCCAGCTCCCCCCGACAGGGGGTCAGCTCCTACGAGCAGTACTTC. Amino acid sequence: CASSPRQGVSSYEQYF. Drawing the rest from reference TRBV18 and TRBJ2-7, the complete variable domain is NAGVMQNPRHLVRRRGQEARLRCSPMKGHSHVYWYRQLPEEGLKFMVYLQKENIIDESGMPKERFSAEFPKEGPSILRIQQVVRGDSAAYFCASSPRQGVSSYEQYFGPGTRLTVT.

The rearrangement links TRBV28 to TRBJ2-7, with 9 bases lining up with TRBD1. The CDR3 extends over 13 amino acids. J was trimmed by 7 bases and V by 5 bases; bases with no gene match: 6. Germline loops: CDR1 MDHEN, CDR2 SYDVKM. This chain's CDR3 is CASSQQGAEEQYF. CDR3 DNA sequence: TGTGCCAGCAGTCAACAGGGGGCGGAAGAGCAGTACTTC.

This clonotype was seen a handful of times. The chain joins TRBV21-1 to TRBJ2-5; the D call in the table, TRBD2, was not verified against the DNA. TRBV21-1 is a pseudogene locus. The CDR3 extends over 16 amino acids. DNA of the CDR3: TGTGCCAGCAGCAAAGGACGGGAGTCGATAGGAGAGACCCAGTACTTC. It translates to CASSKGRESIGETQYF.

This clonotype was observed at least ten times. This sequence joins TRBV6-5 and TRBJ1-2; 12 bases line up with TRBD1. V gave up 4 bases and J gave up 7 bases; unmatched junction bases: 7. Germline V gene data show CDR1 as MNHEY and CDR2 as SVGAGI. This CDR3 has 15 amino acids. The DNA for the CDR3 is TGTGCCAGCAGTTCGCCCGGGACAGGGGGCGGTGGCTACACCTTC. Translated: CASSSPGTGGGGYTF.

This clonotype was counted at least ten times. The chain joins TRBV28 to TRBJ2-1; tentatively, D is TRBD2 (6 bases). CDR3 length: 14 residues. V shed 7 bases and J shed 2 bases, with 12 bases lying between them. Germline-derived CDR1 and CDR2 are MDHEN and SYDVKM. The CDR3 DNA sequence: TGTGCCAGCAATAGCGGTCCTCCCTACAATGAGCAGTTCTTC. Translating it yields CASNSGPPYNEQFF.

Concerning this clonotype: With a much larger clone just one base away, this may be a read error. V usage is TRBV12-3 or TRBV12-4 and J usage is TRBJ2-2; 12 bases map to TRBD1. This CDR3 comprises 18 residues. CDR3 in DNA: TGTACCATCAGTCCCACCCCGGGACAGGGGGCTCGGACCGGGGAGCTGTTTTTT. Translation gives CTISPTPGQGARTGELFF.

This clonotype was counted at least ten times. The CDR3 coding sequence is TGTGCCAGCAGTTACGGAATAGCCAAAAACATTCAGTACTTC. Its protein product is CASSYGIAKNIQYF. The V and J genes are TRBV6-5 and TRBJ2-4; D remains ambiguous. This CDR3 comprises 14 residues. The germline gives CDR1 MNHEY, CDR2 SVGAGI. V was cut by 2 bases and J by 0 bases, with 5 bases left in between.

This clonotype is labeled as hyperexpanded (1% or more). The V gene is TRBV29-1, the J gene TRBJ2-2, with no clear D. V lost 6 bases to trimming and J lost 2 bases, with 13 bases between them. The germline V gene has CDR1 SQVTM and CDR2 ANQGSEA. The length of the CDR3 is 14 residues. The CDR3 sequence is CSVDVSGNTGELFF. The CDR3 DNA is TGCAGCGTGGATGTGTCAGGCAACACCGGGGAGCTGTTTTTT.